This entry is about one T cell receptor beta chain. Its cognate antigen has yet to be identified. No clone much larger than this one lies a single base away; base qualities are absent. The immunoSEQ Assay, a bias-controlled multiplex PCR, was used to amplify TCRbeta CDR3 regions from genomic DNA. In the authors' own workflow: Within the assay, amplification of reference gene primers was used to estimate how many nucleated cells each sample contained. Sequence reads were collapsed and filtered to measure the absolute abundance of every unique TCRbeta CDR3 rearrangement. For each sample, productive Simpson clonality was calculated by taking the square root of Simpson's diversity index across productive rearrangements. TCRdb took this table from immuneACCESS and kept in-frame rearrangements with V and J called. Such tables lack part of the clones; where checked against another copy, unresolved V genes explain under half of the gap, and the rest is unexplained. V and J calls and clone size are copied from that table; D and trimming were computed from the DNA. Recorded for this sample are around 180,000 clones; roughly 77% of them occurred a single time. About a sixth of the sample is in the top ten clones.

V ends up 7 bases short and J 5 bases short, with an unmatched junction base count of 10. The CDR3 numbers 14 residues from cysteine through phenylalanine. Left in the record is the CDR3 DNA by itself, 42 bases read in frame from the first base. CDR1 and CDR2, looked up from the germline V gene, are MDHEN and SYDVKM. The data derive from a study of blood T cell repertoires in COVID-19 (dated by TCRdb to 2020 to 2021). Background on the whole study: Samples covering the acute and convalescent phases of COVID-19 were provided by collaborators in the United States, Italy and Spain. The prospective study material was composed of cDNA or gDNA derived from T cells, B-cell-depleted T cells, or PBMCs. The dataset comprised deeply sampled blood TCRbeta repertoires from subjects exposed to, actively infected with, or recovered from COVID-19. A freely available public database, intended as a resource for researchers studying the immune response to SARS-CoV-2, is where the repertoires were released. Samples were obtained from the ongoing ImmuneRACE study (first 160 participants) and from 1,254 subjects provided by 6 global collaborators. The sample metadata nearly always contained a de-identified subject ID, COVID-19 status, age in years and sex. Where available, HLA class I and class II types were taken from metadata supplied by the sample provider and were not determined by assay-based typing. General findings and caveats noted by the study authors: Clinical and demographic metadata were provided uncurated, with the amount varying by source and participant.

Participants in the prospective study were aged roughly 18 to 100 years, lived in 24 United States geographic areas, and enrolled through a virtual design. In the prospective study, cohorts were assigned on the basis of participant-reported clinical history obtained from a screening survey and a study questionnaire. In the prospective study, whole blood, serum and a nasopharyngeal or oropharyngeal swab were collected from each participant by mobile phlebotomists. Additional blood draws and questionnaires over an approximately 2-month period could optionally be provided by prospective study participants. Before DNA extraction, blood samples from the prospective study were shipped at room temperature or frozen.

The chain couples TRBV28 to TRBJ1-1; 7 junctional bases match TRBD1. The receptor was derived from a woman aged 45-65 years with acute COVID-19. The material sequenced was PBMCs or T cells enriched from blood (not recorded which). The DNA sequence follows: TGTGCCAGCACCCAAAGACAGGGAAAGACTGAAGCTTTCTTT. Its translation is CASTQRQGKTEAFF.